The next 25 T cell receptor beta chains were all read from a single sample in a study of circulating CD8 cells and anti-PD-1 response in melanoma. From live CD3+CD8+TCRalphabeta+ cells, four PD-1 and/or TIGIT subsets were sorted. Using around 14 ng of total RNA, TCR libraries were made with the QIAseq Immune Repertoire TCR panel. TCRdb redid the calling of the reads with MiXCR, one entry per CDR3 protein. Of about 250 distinct CDR3 sequences listed, more than 9% are singletons. Here the sequenced sample was CD8+ T cells from PBMCs, taken at baseline or after one month of anti-PD-1 therapy (not recorded which). These TCRs come from a human donor with melanoma.

Judged by abundance, this clonotype is large. The V gene is TRBV20-1, the J gene TRBJ2-3; 7 bases agree with TRBD2. CDR1 DFQATT and CDR2 SNEGSKA come from the germline V gene (reference sequence). V was pared by 5 bases and J by 5 bases, with 13 bases of the junction left unmatched. This CDR3 contains 15 residues. Here the CDR3 reads CSAPIGGGGKDTQYF. CDR3 sequence (DNA): TGCAGTGCTCCCATCGGAGGCGGGGGAAAAGATACGCAGTATTTT.

This clonotype is large (0.1 to 1%) by share. This chain connects TRBV19 to TRBJ1-5, with TRBD1 matching 8 bases. J was trimmed by 7 bases and V by 8 bases; bases with no gene match: 4. Per germline, CDR1 LNHDA and CDR2 SQIVND (reference sequence). The CDR3 contains 12 residues. CDR3 protein: CASSQGAQPQHF. The CDR3 nucleotides are TGTGCCAGTTCCCAGGGGGCCCAGCCCCAGCATTTT. Combining the CDR3 with reference TRBV19 and TRBJ1-5 gives the whole variable domain DGGITQSPKYLFRKEGQNVTLSCEQNLNHDAMYWYRQDPGQGLRLIYYSQIVNDFQKGDIAEGYSVSREKKESFPLTVTSAQKNPTAFYLCASSQGAQPQHFGDGTRLSIL.

The gene calls are TRBV10-2 and TRBJ2-5; D remains unclear. In germline, CDR1 is WSHSY, CDR2 SAAADI. Trimming left V 2 bases short and J 13 bases short, with 20 bases between. The CDR3 is made up of 14 amino acids. This CDR3 is CASSERVGLETWYF. CDR3 nucleotide sequence: TGCGCCAGCAGTGAGAGAGTTGGGTTAGAGACCTGGTACTTC.

This clonotype showed up just a few times. This chain uses TRBV2 with TRBJ2-5; no reliable D call. The length of the CDR3 is 13 residues. The V gene lost 3 bases and the J gene lost 1 base, with 6 bases spanning the gap. CDR1 and CDR2 (germline): SNHLY, FYNNEI. CDR3 nucleotides: TGTGCCAGCAGTGATAAGTTCCAAGAGACCCAGTACTTC. Its protein product is CASSDKFQETQYF.

With regard to this clonotype: A read error may explain this, as a much larger clone is one base away. The CDR3 DNA follows: TGTGCCGGCAGACGTCGGGGGGAGAATGAGCAGTTCTTC. Translated, it gives CAGRRRGENEQFF. The chain is built from TRBV9 and TRBJ2-1; TRBD2 aligns across 7 bases. Germline V gene data show CDR1 as SGDLS and CDR2 as YYNGEE. The CDR3 loop spans 13 amino acids.

This clonotype was detected only a few times. The V gene is TRBV7-2, the J gene TRBJ2-3, with 7 nucleotides matching TRBD2. With V trimmed by 1 base and J by 2 bases, 3 bases remained unmatched. This CDR3 spans 15 amino acids. Germline CDR1 and CDR2: SGHTA and FQGNSA. The CDR3 nucleotides read TGTGCCAGCAGCTTAGTTAGCGGGCTCACAGATACGCAGTATTTT. Translating gives CASSLVSGLTDTQYF.

V is TRBV9 and J is TRBJ2-5; D not certain. V lost 2 bases to trimming and J lost 3 bases, with 8 bases between them. Germline V gene sequence: CDR1 SGDLS, CDR2 YYNGEE. CDR3 length: 13 amino acids. CDR3 DNA: TGTGCCAGCAGCGTCTGGGCGGAAGAGACCCAGTACTTC. Its protein product is CASSVWAEETQYF.

This clonotype ranks as large. The chain employs TRBV3-1 and TRBJ2-5, with D perhaps matching TRBD2 (6 bases). In germline, CDR1 is LGHDT, CDR2 YNNKEL (reference sequence). The CDR3 contains 15 residues. V lost 4 bases and J lost 1, with 13 bases in between. CDR3 nucleotides: TGTGCCAGCAGCCCCGGGGTAGCGGCCCAAGAGACCCAGTACTTC. It is translated as CASSPGVAAQETQYF.

V usage is TRBV9 and J usage is TRBJ2-7, with D perhaps matching TRBD2 (7 bases). Germline CDR1 reads SGDLS; CDR2 reads YYNGEE. The CDR3 runs to 14 residues. V lost 1 base, J lost 2 bases, and 10 bases lay in between. CDR3: CASSVRGGAYEQYF. CDR3 nucleotide sequence: TGTGCCAGCAGCGTAAGGGGGGGAGCCTACGAGCAGTACTTC.

This clonotype is large (0.1 to 1%). V is TRBV7-2 and J is TRBJ2-1; unclear D gene. The CDR3 contains 13 residues. Germline V gene sequence: CDR1 SGHTA, CDR2 FQGNSA. Trimming removed 1 base from V and 10 bases from J, with 11 bases in between. The CDR3 sequence is CASSLVTIGEQFF. CDR3 in DNA: TGTGCCAGCAGCTTAGTTACGATTGGGGAGCAGTTCTTC.

This sequence joins TRBV19 and TRBJ1-2; TRBD1 might be the D (6 bases). The CDR3 covers 15 residues. CDR1 and CDR2 from the germline V gene are LNHDA and SQIVND (reference sequence). V lost 4 bases to trimming and J lost 3 bases, with 15 bases between them. In DNA form, the CDR3 reads TGTGCCAGTAGTACTCAGGACAGCGGGTACTATGGCTACACCTTC. It translates to CASSTQDSGYYGYTF.

This clonotype is termed large. The chain couples TRBV24-1 to TRBJ1-5, with a weak D call TRBD1 (5 bases). V lost 7 bases, J lost 3 bases, and 12 bases lay in between. CDR3 length equals 14 residues. CDR1 and CDR2 from the germline V gene are KGHDR and SFDVKD. The CDR3 is CATSPGRFNQPQHF. The CDR3 bases are TGTGCCACCAGCCCGGGACGCTTCAATCAGCCCCAGCATTTT.

This clonotype is hyperexpanded. The J gene is TRBJ2-7, the V gene TRBV4-2, with TRBD1 matching over 11 bases. Unmatched junction bases numbered 1, after V lost 0 bases and J lost 0 bases. The germline V gene encodes CDR1 LGHNA and CDR2 YNFKEQ. The CDR3 runs 16 residues. CDR3 residues: CASSQDGTGGSYEQYF. CDR3 nucleotide sequence: TGTGCCAGCAGCCAAGATGGGACAGGGGGCTCCTACGAGCAGTACTTC.

This clonotype ranks as large. The chain joins TRBV25-1 to TRBJ2-1, with D perhaps TRBD1 (6 bases). The V end lost 5 bases, the J end lost 7 bases, and 15 bases lay between the germline ends. Germline V lookup: CDR1 MGHDK, CDR2 SYGVNS. The CDR3 covers 14 residues. Written as DNA, the CDR3 is TGTGCCAGCAGTATGCCGGTTAGGGGGAATGAGCAGTTCTTC. It codes for CASSMPVRGNEQFF.

Relative to its sample, this clonotype is large. This rearrangement joins TRBV6-4 to TRBJ2-1; 9 positions agree with TRBD2. V shed 5 bases and J 8 bases; nucleotides not matched to a gene: 7. CDR3 size: 14 residues. Per the germline V gene, CDR1 is MRHNA and CDR2 is SNTAGT. Here the CDR3 DNA reads TGTGCCAGCAGTACGGTTGCGGGGGGGGATGAGCAGTTCTTC. It encodes CASSTVAGGDEQFF.

By sample fraction, this clonotype is hyperexpanded (1% or more). The rearrangement joins TRBV7-9 to TRBJ2-7, with TRBD1 identical over 9 bases. Germline CDR1 is SEHNR and CDR2 is FQNEAQ (reference sequence). The V and J ends lost 7 bases and 3 bases, in that order; junction bases with no gene match: 10. The CDR3 covers 15 residues. CDR3: CASTDTGTGHYEQYF. The CDR3 DNA reads as TGTGCCAGCACGGACACCGGGACAGGGCACTACGAGCAGTACTTC.

This sequence joins TRBV9 and TRBJ2-3; D is possibly TRBD1 (5 bases). The CDR3 sequence is 12 residues long. Germline V CDR1 and CDR2: SGDLS, YYNGEE. V lost 0 bases, J lost 7 bases, and 6 bases lay in between. CDR3 sequence reads: CASSVGTNTQYF. DNA for the CDR3: TGTGCCAGCAGCGTAGGGACAAATACGCAGTATTTT. Full variable domain (remainder filled in from reference TRBV9 and TRBJ2-3): DSGVTQTPKHLITATGQRVTLRCSPRSGDLSVYWYQQSLDQGLQFLIQYYNGEERAKGNILERFSAQQFPDLHSELNLSSLELGDSALYFCASSVGTNTQYFGPGTRLTVL.

By its share, this clonotype is large. This chain uses TRBV28 with TRBJ2-2; no definite D call. Germline V gives CDR1 MDHEN, CDR2 SYDVKM. The CDR3 is made up of 14 amino acids. Trimming stripped 6 bases from V and 3 bases from J, with 11 bases between. The CDR3 spells CASSPPLDTGELFF. The CDR3 nucleotides read TGTGCCAGCAGCCCCCCTTTGGACACCGGGGAGCTGTTTTTT. The complete variable domain, with remaining parts taken from reference TRBV28 and TRBJ2-2, reads DVKVTQSSRYLVKRTGEKVFLECVQDMDHENMFWYRQDPGLGLRLIYFSYDVKMKEKGDIPEGYSVSREKKERFSLILESASTNQTSMYLCASSPPLDTGELFFGEGSRLTVL.

Judged by abundance, this clonotype is medium-sized. A read error may be the cause here, since a much bigger clone is one base away. This chain links TRBV28 with TRBJ2-3; TRBD2 is a possible D gene (5 bases). Germline V gives CDR1 MDHEN, CDR2 SYDVKM. V was trimmed by 3 bases and J by 4 bases, leaving 20 bases between them. The length of the CDR3 is 17 residues. CDR3 amino acids: CASSFNPLDRGSDTQYF. CDR3 in DNA: TGTGCCAGCAGTTTCAACCCCCTCGATAGAGGGTCAGATACGCAGTATTTT.

This clonotype is labeled as large. The chain employs TRBV24-1 and TRBJ2-2, with D unclear. The germline V gene encodes CDR1 KGHDR and CDR2 SFDVKD. V shed 10 bases and J shed 0 bases, with 11 bases lying between them. This CDR3 spans 14 amino acids. Here the CDR3 reads CATRRAANTGELFF. CDR3 DNA sequence: TGTGCCACTCGACGGGCCGCGAACACCGGGGAGCTGTTTTTT.

In the case of this clonotype: The CDR3 end shows no conserved phenylalanine or tryptophan, and so a read error is likely. V gene TRBV18 combines with J gene TRBJ2-2; possible D gene TRBD2, 5 bases. The CDR3 length is 18 residues. Germline V lookup: CDR1 KGHSH, CDR2 LQKENI. This CDR3 reads CASSPLGGPGSNTGVLFL. In DNA form, the CDR3 reads TGTGCCAGCTCACCCCTTGGTGGGCCAGGATCGAACACCGGGGTGCTGTTTCTT.

Judged by abundance, this clonotype is medium-sized. The chain employs TRBV19 and TRBJ2-3; D remains ambiguous. This CDR3 is built from 12 residues. Per the germline V gene, CDR1 is LNHDA and CDR2 is SQIVND (reference sequence). Trimming pared 9 bases from V and 0 bases from J, leaving 7 bases between. In nucleotides, the CDR3 is TGTGCCAGCGGCGCGAGCACAGATACGCAGTATTTT. It yields the protein CASGASTDTQYF.

By frequency in the sample, this clonotype is hyperexpanded (1% or more). The rearrangement links TRBV27 to TRBJ2-5; D possibly corresponds to TRBD2 (7 bases). The CDR3 extends over 14 amino acids. V lost 8 bases and J 3 bases, leaving 16 bases between the germline ends. Germline V gene data show CDR1 as MNHEY and CDR2 as SMNVEV (reference sequence). The CDR3 bases are TGTGCCAGCGGGGGGGCTTTCACGGAAGAGACCCAGTACTTC. Its protein product is CASGGAFTEETQYF.

This clonotype is classed as large. The chain couples TRBV20-1 to TRBJ2-7; D is possibly TRBD1 or TRBD2 (6 bases each). V dropped 1 base and J dropped 4 bases, with 17 bases sitting between them. Germline V lookup: CDR1 DFQATT, CDR2 SNEGSKA (reference sequence). This CDR3 has 15 amino acids. CDR3 region: CSARAPEGGGYEQYF. The CDR3 DNA reads TGCAGTGCTAGAGCCCCTGAGGGGGGCGGGTACGAGCAGTACTTC.

By proportion, this clonotype is medium-sized (0.01 to 0.1%). The chain joins TRBV19 to TRBJ2-7, with TRBD2 as a possible D gene (8 bases). Germline V gene data show CDR1 as LNHDA and CDR2 as SQIVND (reference sequence). V was shortened by 1 base and J by 3 bases, with 13 bases between the two germline ends. The CDR3 runs 15 residues. The CDR3 is CASSIAGGGVYEQYF. The CDR3 nucleotides are TGTGCCAGTAGTATAGCGGGAGGGGGCGTCTACGAGCAGTACTTC.